The rows below give T cell receptor beta chains drawn from one sample of a study of blood T cell repertoires in COVID-19. The assay was immunoSEQ multiplex PCR, and TCRdb's table has in-frame clones only and misses some. The sample carries 100,000 to 150,000 clones, roughly 90% recorded once. The specimen sequenced was peripheral blood. The receptors were gathered from a man in his fifties with active COVID-19. Both conserved end residues are part of each CDR3. A D gene is named only where the DNA matches it firmly. Clone size is not always given. Where it is, it says once, few, many or a class for expanded clones.

>.|TRBV2|.|TRBJ2-1
CASNTYNEQFF
TGTGCTAGCAACACCTACAATGAGCAGTTCTTC
>.|TRBV7-8|TRBD2|TRBJ2-2
CASSPSGRAPGELFF
TGTGCCAGCAGCCCTAGCGGGAGGGCCCCCGGGGAGCTGTTTTTT
>.|TRBV19|.|TRBJ2-2
CASSQSRNTGELFF
TGTGCCAGTAGTCAATCTAGGAACACCGGGGAGCTGTTTTTT
>.|TRBV6-1|.|TRBJ2-2
CASSEVTGNTGELFF
TGTGCCAGCAGTGAAGTGACAGGGAACACCGGGGAGCTGTTTTTT
>.|TRBV5-1|TRBD2|TRBJ2-2
CASSQPSGNTGELFF
TGCGCCAGCAGCCAACCTAGCGGAAACACCGGGGAGCTGTTTTTT
>.|TRBV15|.|TRBJ2-5
CATSPFVGTQYF
TGTGCCACCAGCCCTTTTGTCGGGACCCAGTACTTC
>.|TRBV24-1|.|TRBJ1-2
CATSDETGNGYTF
TGTGCCACCAGTGATGAAACAGGGAATGGCTACACCTTC
>.|TRBV5-1|TRBD2|TRBJ2-7
CASSLAGEQYF
TGCGCCAGCAGCTTAGCGGGGGAGCAGTACTTC
>.|TRBV14|TRBD2|TRBJ2-1
CASSPLGLAGVNEQFF
TGTGCCAGCAGCCCCCTCGGACTAGCGGGAGTCAATGAGCAGTTCTTC
>.|TRBV7-2|TRBD2|TRBJ2-1
CASSLVTSGSMGTQFF
TGTGCCAGCAGCTTAGTCACTAGCGGGAGCATGGGGACTCAGTTCTTC
>.|TRBV14|.|TRBJ2-3
CASSQDLGRFITQYF
TGTGCCAGCAGCCAAGATCTGGGGCGGTTCATTACGCAGTATTTT
>.|TRBV7-8|TRBD1|TRBJ1-6
CASSLGGQGASPLHF
TGTGCCAGCAGCCTGGGGGGACAGGGGGCCTCACCCCTCCACTTT
>.|TRBV24-1|TRBD2|TRBJ2-1
CATSFAGTSGSLANEQFF
TGTGCCACAAGTTTCGCCGGGACTAGCGGGAGTCTCGCCAATGAGCAGTTCTTC
>.|TRBV7-9|.|TRBJ2-1
CASSLAAGSGQFF
TGTGCCAGCAGCTTAGCGGCGGGGAGCGGGCAGTTCTTC
>.|TRBV5-1|.|TRBJ2-3
CASSLSLRGHTDTQYF
TGCGCCAGCAGCTTGTCCCTAAGGGGACACACAGATACGCAGTATTTT
>.|TRBV24-1|.|TRBJ1-3
CATSDGGRGVAGNTIYF
TGTGCCACCAGTGATGGGGGCAGGGGAGTTGCTGGAAACACCATATATTTT
>.|TRBV24-1|.|TRBJ1-2
CATSPNAPNAGNYGYTF
TGTGCCACCAGCCCGAATGCCCCAAATGCGGGTAACTATGGCTACACCTTC
>.|TRBV7-2|TRBD1|TRBJ1-1
CASSPPGGTEAFF
TGTGCCAGCAGCCCCCCAGGGGGCACTGAAGCTTTCTTT
>.|TRBV3-1/TRBV3-2|TRBD1|TRBJ1-5
CASSQGPGGGNQPQHF
TGTGCCAGCAGCCAAGGGCCAGGGGGTGGCAATCAGCCCCAGCATTTT
>.|TRBV19|.|TRBJ1-6
CASSIGDTYNSPLHF
TGTGCCAGTAGTATCGGCGACACCTATAATTCACCCCTCCACTTT
>once|TRBV18|TRBD2|TRBJ2-1
CASSLGGAGLFTEQFF
TGTGCCAGCTCACTAGGTGGAGCGGGACTGTTTACTGAGCAGTTCTTC
>.|TRBV27|.|TRBJ1-2
CASSPFIGHQVSF
TGTGCCAGCAGTCCATTTATTGGCCACCAAGTGTCCTTC
>.|TRBV5-1|TRBD1|TRBJ2-5
CASSRTGEIGETQYF
TGCGCCAGCAGCAGGACAGGGGAGATAGGAGAGACCCAGTACTTC
>once|TRBV5-1|.|TRBJ1-1
CASSLGSQPKPNTEAFF
TGCGCCAGCAGCTTGGGGAGCCAGCCGAAACCGAACACTGAAGCTTTCTTT
>few|TRBV5-4|TRBD2|TRBJ2-2
CASSRGGANTGELFF
TGTGCCAGCAGCCGCGGGGGGGCGAACACCGGGGAGCTGTTTTTT
>.|TRBV6-5|TRBD1|TRBJ1-2
CASSFGTGGYTF
TGTGCCAGCAGTTTCGGGACAGGGGGCTACACCTTC
>.|TRBV29-1|.|TRBJ1-1
CSVSGYTGNTEAFF
TGCAGCGTTTCGGGGTACACCGGGAACACTGAAGCTTTCTTT
>.|TRBV6-5|.|TRBJ2-1
CASTKPGNYNEQFF
TGTGCCAGCACAAAACCCGGGAATTACAATGAGCAGTTCTTC
>.|TRBV6-5|TRBD2|TRBJ2-1
CASSYEAGARNEQFF
TGTGCCAGCAGTTACGAGGCGGGAGCCAGGAATGAGCAGTTCTTC
>.|TRBV5-1|TRBD1|TRBJ2-1
CASSQGVGDEQFF
TGCGCCAGCAGTCAGGGGGTTGGCGATGAGCAGTTCTTC
>.|TRBV19|.|TRBJ1-4
CASSIRGEKLFF
TGTGCCAGTAGTATAAGAGGCGAAAAACTGTTTTTT
>.|TRBV6-2/TRBV6-3|.|TRBJ2-2
CASSYDSVNTGELFF
TGTGCCAGCAGTTACGACTCTGTTAACACCGGGGAGCTGTTTTTT